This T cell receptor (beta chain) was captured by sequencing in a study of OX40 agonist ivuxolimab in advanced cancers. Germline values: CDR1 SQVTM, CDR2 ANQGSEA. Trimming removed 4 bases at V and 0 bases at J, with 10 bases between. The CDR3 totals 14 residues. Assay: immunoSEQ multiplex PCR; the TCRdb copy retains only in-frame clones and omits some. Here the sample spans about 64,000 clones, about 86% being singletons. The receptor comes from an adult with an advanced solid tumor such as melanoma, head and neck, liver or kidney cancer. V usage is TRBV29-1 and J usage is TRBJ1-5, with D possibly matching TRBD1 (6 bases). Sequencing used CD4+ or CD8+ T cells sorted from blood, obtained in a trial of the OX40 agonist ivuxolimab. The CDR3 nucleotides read TGCAGCGTTGGGACAGACTATAGCAATCAGCCCCAGCATTTT. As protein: CSVGTDYSNQPQHF.